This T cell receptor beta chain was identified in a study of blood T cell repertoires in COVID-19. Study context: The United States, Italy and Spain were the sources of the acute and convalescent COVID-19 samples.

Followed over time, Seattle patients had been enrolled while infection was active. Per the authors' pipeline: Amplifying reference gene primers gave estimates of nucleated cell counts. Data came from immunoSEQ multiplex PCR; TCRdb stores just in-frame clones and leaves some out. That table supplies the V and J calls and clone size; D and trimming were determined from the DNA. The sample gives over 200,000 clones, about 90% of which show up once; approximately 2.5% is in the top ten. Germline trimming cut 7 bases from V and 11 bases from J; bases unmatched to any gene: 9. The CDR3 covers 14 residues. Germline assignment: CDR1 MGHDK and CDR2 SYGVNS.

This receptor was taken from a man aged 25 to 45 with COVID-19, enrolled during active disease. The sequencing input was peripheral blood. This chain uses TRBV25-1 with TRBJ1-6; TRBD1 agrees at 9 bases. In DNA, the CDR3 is TGTGCCAGCACCGACAGGGGGTCAGGTGCACCCCTCCACTTT. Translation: CASTDRGSGAPLHF.